These 19 T cell receptor beta chains share one sample of origin, sequenced in a study of PD-L1 blockade in urothelial cancer. Method: immunoSEQ multiplex PCR; TCRdb's copy keeps in-frame clones and lacks some. This table holds more than 75,000 clones, roughly 90% found once. The source material was PBMCs, sampled around atezolizumab (anti-PD-L1) treatment. These receptors came from a man aged 55 to 69 with urothelial cancer.

The rearrangement joins TRBV7-9 to TRBJ2-2; 7 nucleotides agree with TRBD2. Trimming took 5 bases from V and 4 from J; bases not matched to a gene: 13. The V gene's germline CDR1 is SEHNR and CDR2 FQNEAQ (reference sequence). CDR3 length equals 17 residues. CDR3 region: CASSPPVREVVTGELFF. The CDR3 nucleotides read TGTGCCAGCAGCCCCCCAGTTCGGGAGGTGGTCACCGGGGAGCTGTTTTTT.

The chain is built from TRBV4-3 and TRBJ2-1; 7 nucleotides agree with TRBD1. The trim removed 2 bases at V and 2 bases at J, leaving 6 bases unmatched. The CDR3 consists of 16 residues. The germline CDR1 and CDR2 sequences are LGHNA and YSLEER. For the CDR3, the DNA is TGCGCCAGCAGCCAACTGGGTCAGGGGGCCTACAATGAGCAGTTCTTC. Encoded protein: CASSQLGQGAYNEQFF.

J is TRBJ1-1 and V is TRBV10-1; 8 bases are a match to TRBD1. Per the germline V gene, CDR1 is WNHNN and CDR2 is SYGVQD (reference sequence). V was pared by 9 bases and J by 0 bases, with 18 bases of the junction left unmatched. CDR3 length equals 18 residues. The CDR3 protein is CARDPDRACFSMNTEAFF. CDR3 coding DNA: TGCGCCAGGGACCCGGACAGGGCTTGTTTTAGCATGAACACTGAAGCTTTCTTT.

The chain links TRBV27 to TRBJ2-7; D is uncertain. CDR1 MNHEY and CDR2 SMNVEV come from the germline V gene (reference sequence). The V gene lost 5 bases and the J gene lost 5 bases, with 16 bases spanning the gap. The CDR3 runs 14 residues. This CDR3 is CASSRQITANEQYF. DNA of the CDR3: TGTGCCAGCAGTAGACAAATTACGGCCAACGAGCAGTACTTC.

The gene calls are TRBV13 and TRBJ1-3; 8 bases fit TRBD1. In germline, CDR1 is PRHDT, CDR2 FYEKMQ (reference sequence). This CDR3 spans 16 amino acids. J lost 4 bases, V lost 5 bases, and 10 bases had no gene match. The CDR3 is CASSDQTGTGGNTIYF. CDR3 DNA sequence: TGTGCCAGCAGCGACCAAACCGGGACAGGAGGAAACACCATATATTTT.

J is TRBJ2-3 and V is TRBV28; D remains ambiguous. Germline CDR1 MDHEN, CDR2 SYDVKM. The CDR3 consists of 13 residues. Between the trimmed V and J ends, which lost 2 bases and 0 bases, there was a span of 3 bases. The CDR3 spells CASSLPSTDTQYF. The CDR3 DNA follows: TGTGCCAGCAGTTTACCGAGCACAGATACGCAGTATTTT.

This clone was detected once. The chain links TRBV5-4 to TRBJ1-5; 9 nucleotides match TRBD1. The CDR3 runs 15 residues. In germline, CDR1 is SGHNT, CDR2 YYREEE (reference sequence). Trimming removed 0 bases from V and 2 bases from J; junction bases left unmatched: 0. CDR3 nucleotide sequence: TGTGCCAGCAGCTTGGGGACAGGGGGCAATCAGCCCCAGCATTTT. Translation gives CASSLGTGGNQPQHF.

The rearrangement joins TRBV15 to TRBJ1-2; 9 bases map to TRBD1. The CDR3 is made up of 15 amino acids. The V gene end was trimmed by 4 bases and the J gene end by 3 bases; junction bases not matched to a gene: 6. Germline CDR1 and CDR2: LNHNV and YYDKDF (reference sequence). The CDR3 DNA sequence: TGTGCCACCAGCACAGACAGGGGGATCGACTATGGCTACACCTTC. It yields the protein CATSTDRGIDYGYTF. Full variable domain (missing parts from reference TRBV15 and TRBJ1-2): DAMVIQNPRYQVTQFGKPVTLSCSQTLNHNVMYWYQQKSSQAPKLLFHYYDKDFNNEADTPDNFQSRRPNTSFCFLDIRSPGLGDTAMYLCATSTDRGIDYGYTFGSGTRLTVV.

The chain is built from TRBV7-6 and TRBJ2-2, with a tentative D call TRBD1 (6 bases). CDR1 is SGHVS and CDR2 is FNYEAQ in the germline V gene. With 5 bases removed from V and 2 bases from J, the gap between germline ends came to 9 bases. The CDR3 is 14 amino acids. CDR3 region: CASSMDRNTGELFF. The CDR3 nucleotides are TGTGCCAGCAGCATGGACAGAAACACCGGGGAGCTGTTTTTT.

In this sample, this clone turned up once. The chain has TRBV7-2 and TRBJ2-7, with 13 bases identical to TRBD2. Germline lookup yields CDR1 SGHTA and CDR2 FQGNSA. The CDR3 is 17 amino acids. J gave up 5 bases and V 5 bases, and 12 bases lay outside the gene matches. CDR3 region: CASSRGTSGVLTHEQYF. The CDR3 nucleotides are TGTGCCAGCAGCCGAGGGACTAGCGGGGTTTTAACCCACGAGCAGTACTTC.

This clone was detected only a few times. The J gene is TRBJ1-1, the V gene TRBV2; the D is unclear. The V and J ends lost 2 bases and 0 bases respectively, with 10 bases between them. This CDR3 comprises 15 residues. CDR1 is SNHLY, CDR2 FYNNEI, per germline. The CDR3 reads CASSELNDLNTEAFF. The CDR3, as DNA: TGTGCCAGCAGTGAATTGAACGACTTGAACACTGAAGCTTTCTTT.

This clone came up once. This chain joins TRBV2 and TRBJ1-3, with 7 bases aligning to TRBD1. Per the germline V gene, CDR1 is SNHLY and CDR2 is FYNNEI. The V segment lost 6 bases and the J segment 8 bases; nucleotides outside the gene matches: 10. This CDR3 contains 14 residues. CDR3 sequence reads: CASSVTGNFHTIYF. The CDR3 DNA reads TGTGCCAGCAGCGTGACAGGGAACTTCCACACCATATATTTT.

The rearrangement joins TRBV7-9 to TRBJ2-3; the match to TRBD1 covers 9 bases. CDR1 is SEHNR, CDR2 FQNEAQ, per germline (reference sequence). Losses at the gene ends were 6 bases for V and 1 base for J; bases not matched to a gene: 14. The CDR3 extends over 18 amino acids. The CDR3, as DNA: TGTGCCAGCAGTTCTAGCGGTTTCCGGGACAGGGGCACAGATACGCAGTATTTT. This codes for CASSSSGFRDRGTDTQYF. Full variable domain (rest looked up from reference TRBV7-9 and TRBJ2-3): DTGVSQNPRHKITKRGQNVTFRCDPISEHNRLYWYRQTLGQGPEFLTYFQNEAQLEKSRLLSDRFSAERPKGSFSTLEIQRTEQGDSAMYLCASSSSGFRDRGTDTQYFGPGTRLTVL.

This clone has only a few counts. V usage is TRBV11-2 and J usage is TRBJ1-4, with D possibly being TRBD1 (6 bases). This CDR3 has 15 amino acids. CDR1 is SGHAT, CDR2 FQNNGV, per germline. Trimming removed 2 bases from V and 6 bases from J, with 13 bases in between. The CDR3, as DNA: TGTGCCAGCAGCTTACAGGGGTCCCGGGATGAAAAACTGTTTTTT. Translated, it gives CASSLQGSRDEKLFF.

The genes are TRBV11-3 and TRBJ2-1; D unclear. The germline V gene has CDR1 SGHNT and CDR2 YENEEA. Trimming pared 0 bases from V and 10 bases from J, leaving 13 bases between. The CDR3 covers 14 residues. The chain's CDR3 is CASSLEALTPEQFF. CDR3 DNA: TGTGCCAGCAGCTTAGAAGCGTTAACTCCCGAGCAGTTCTTC.

This chain connects TRBV7-3 to TRBJ2-7; 7 bases align to TRBD1. The junction had 6 bases not matched to a gene; V was cut back by 5 bases and J by 2 bases. The CDR3 runs 14 residues. From germline, CDR1 is SGHTA and CDR2 FQGTGA. CDR3 nucleotide sequence: TGTGCCAGCAGCCCGACAGGGATTCCCTACGAGCAGTACTTC. Protein product: CASSPTGIPYEQYF.

The chain couples TRBV7-3 to TRBJ2-5; 8 bases agree with TRBD1. CDR1 and CDR2 (germline): SGHTA, FQGTGA. CDR3 size: 13 residues. The V segment lost 3 bases and the J segment 5 bases; nucleotides outside the gene matches: 2. The CDR3 region is CASSFRQGETQYF. The CDR3 DNA follows: TGTGCCAGCAGCTTCAGACAGGGGGAGACCCAGTACTTC.

This chain joins TRBV7-2 and TRBJ1-1; no clear D gene. Germline V gene data show CDR1 as SGHTA and CDR2 as FQGNSA. This CDR3 comprises 16 residues. Trimming cost V 3 bases and J 1 base, with 15 bases left between them. CDR3 sequence (DNA): TGTGCCAGCAGCTTCTATCCTCAAGTGTCGAACACTGAAGCTTTCTTT. Translation gives CASSFYPQVSNTEAFF.

This rearrangement joins TRBV7-2 to TRBJ2-1, with a weak D call TRBD1 (5 bases). In germline, CDR1 is SGHTA, CDR2 FQGNSA. This CDR3 spans 13 amino acids. With 1 base removed from V and 6 bases from J, the gap between germline ends came to 7 bases. The CDR3 is CASSLGGPNEQFF. CDR3 in DNA: TGTGCCAGCAGCTTAGGGGGCCCCAATGAGCAGTTCTTC.